This TCR beta chain was observed in a study of identical twins. This clonotype was counted between two and nine times. One end of the junction does not line up with germline, which may come from a read error. A universal primer site was created by template switching, with the cDNA bearing unique molecular identifiers. Each CDR3 protein gets one entry after TCRdb re-called the 5' RACE reads with MiXCR. The sample includes approximately 620,000 distinct CDR3 sequences, 8.5% to 9.5% of them seen just once. The CDR3 length is 14 residues. Germline lookup yields CDR1 DFQATT and CDR2 SNEGSKA (reference sequence). These data are also associated with another study on yellow fever vaccine responses in identical twins.

This clonotype was obtained from a woman between 18 and 30 years old in good health. This sequence joins TRBV20-1 and TRBJ2-7; D remains ambiguous. The sample taken for sequencing was PBMCs. The CDR3 is CSAGDYSSSYEQYF. The CDR3 DNA follows: TGCAGTGCTGGAGATTATAGTAGCTCCTACGAGCAGTACTTC.